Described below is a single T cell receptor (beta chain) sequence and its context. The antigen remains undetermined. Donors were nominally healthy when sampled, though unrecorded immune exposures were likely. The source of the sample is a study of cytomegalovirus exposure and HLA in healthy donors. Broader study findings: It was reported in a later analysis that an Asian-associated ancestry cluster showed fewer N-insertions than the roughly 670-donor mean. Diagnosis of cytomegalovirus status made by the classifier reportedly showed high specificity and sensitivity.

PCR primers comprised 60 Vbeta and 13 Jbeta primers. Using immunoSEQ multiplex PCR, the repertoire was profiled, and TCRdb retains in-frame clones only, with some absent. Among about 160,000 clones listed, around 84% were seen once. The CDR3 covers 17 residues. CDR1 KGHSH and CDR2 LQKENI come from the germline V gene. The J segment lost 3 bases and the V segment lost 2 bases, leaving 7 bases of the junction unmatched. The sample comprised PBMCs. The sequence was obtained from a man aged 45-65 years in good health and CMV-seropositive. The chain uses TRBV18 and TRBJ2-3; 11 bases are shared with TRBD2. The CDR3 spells CASSPITLAGGTDTQYF. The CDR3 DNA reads TGTGCCAGCTCACCAATAACCCTAGCGGGGGGTACAGATACGCAGTATTTT.